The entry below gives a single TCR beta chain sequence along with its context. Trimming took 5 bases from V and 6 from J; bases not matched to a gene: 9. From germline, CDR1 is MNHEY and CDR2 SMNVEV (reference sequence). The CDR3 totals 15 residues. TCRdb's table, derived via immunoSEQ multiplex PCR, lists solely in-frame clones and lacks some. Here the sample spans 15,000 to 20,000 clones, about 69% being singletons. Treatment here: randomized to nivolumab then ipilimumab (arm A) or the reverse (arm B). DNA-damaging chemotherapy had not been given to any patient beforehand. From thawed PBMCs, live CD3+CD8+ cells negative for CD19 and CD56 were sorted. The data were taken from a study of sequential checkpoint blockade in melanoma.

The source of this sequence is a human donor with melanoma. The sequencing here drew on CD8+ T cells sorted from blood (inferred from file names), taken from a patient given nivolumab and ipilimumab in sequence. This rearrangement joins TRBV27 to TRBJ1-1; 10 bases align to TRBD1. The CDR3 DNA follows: TGTGCCAGCAGTCCGGGACAGGGGAGAGTGCCTGAAGCTTTCTTT. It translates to CASSPGQGRVPEAFF.